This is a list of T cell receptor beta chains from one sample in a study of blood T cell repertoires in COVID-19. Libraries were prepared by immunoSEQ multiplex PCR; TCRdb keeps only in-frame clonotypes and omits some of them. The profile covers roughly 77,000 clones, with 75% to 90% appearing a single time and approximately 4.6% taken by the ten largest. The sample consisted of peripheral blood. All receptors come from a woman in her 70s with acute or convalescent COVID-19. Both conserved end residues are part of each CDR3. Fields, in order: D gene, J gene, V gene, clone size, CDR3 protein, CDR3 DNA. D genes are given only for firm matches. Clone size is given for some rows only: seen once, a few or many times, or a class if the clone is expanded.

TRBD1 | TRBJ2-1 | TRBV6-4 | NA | CASSDSGQDPYNEQFF | TGTGCCAGCAGTGACTCGGGACAGGACCCTTACAATGAGCAGTTCTTC
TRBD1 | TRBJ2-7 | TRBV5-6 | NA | CASSSGQGHGYEQYF | TGTGCCAGCAGCTCGGGACAGGGACACGGCTACGAGCAGTACTTC
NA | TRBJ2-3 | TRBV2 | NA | CASRQGGSSTDTQYF | TGTGCCAGCAGGCAGGGGGGATCTAGCACAGATACGCAGTATTTT
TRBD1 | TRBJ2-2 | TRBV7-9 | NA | CASRGGTGPTGELFF | TGTGCCAGCAGGGGAGGGACAGGGCCCACCGGGGAGCTGTTTTTT
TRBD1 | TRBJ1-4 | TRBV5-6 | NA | CASSLGPGQAAEKLFF | TGTGCCAGCAGCTTGGGGCCTGGACAGGCCGCGGAAAAACTGTTTTTT
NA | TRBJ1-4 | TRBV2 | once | CASSVSRVGTNEKLFF | TGTGCCAGCAGTGTTTCGAGGGTTGGAACTAATGAAAAACTGTTTTTT
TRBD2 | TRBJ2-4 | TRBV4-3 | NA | CASSQDVTSGGFLYF | TGCGCCAGCAGCCAAGATGTGACTAGCGGGGGGTTTCTGTACTTC
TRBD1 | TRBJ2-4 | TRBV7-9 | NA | CASSLLMGQGMDIQYF | TGTGCCAGCAGCTTATTGATGGGACAGGGGATGGACATTCAGTACTTC
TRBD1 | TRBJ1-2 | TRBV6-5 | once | CASNGQGTANYGYTF | TGTGCCAGCAACGGACAGGGGACTGCTAACTATGGCTACACCTTC
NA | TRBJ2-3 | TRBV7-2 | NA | CASSFDSPSTDTQYF | TGTGCCAGCAGCTTCGACTCGCCTAGCACAGATACGCAGTATTTT
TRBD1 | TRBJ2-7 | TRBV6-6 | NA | CASRPGQGSYEQYF | TGTGCCAGCAGGCCGGGACAGGGCTCCTACGAGCAGTACTTC
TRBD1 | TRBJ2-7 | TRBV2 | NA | CASSSDRGPTYEQYF | TGTGCCAGCAGTTCAGACAGGGGGCCAACCTACGAGCAGTACTTC
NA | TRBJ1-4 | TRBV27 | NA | CASSLGRWSGEKLFF | TGTGCCAGCAGCTTAGGAAGATGGAGCGGTGAAAAACTGTTTTTT
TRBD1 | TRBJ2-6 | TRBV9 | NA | CASSAPGTASSGANVLTF | TGTGCCAGCAGCGCCCCCGGGACAGCAAGCTCTGGGGCCAACGTCCTGACTTTC
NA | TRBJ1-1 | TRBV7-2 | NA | CASSLDRAFETEAFF | TGTGCCAGCAGCTTAGACAGGGCATTTGAGACTGAAGCTTTCTTT
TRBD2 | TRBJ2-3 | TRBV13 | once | CASSGQLAGPTDTQYF | TGTGCCAGCAGCGGCCAACTAGCGGGGCCTACAGATACGCAGTATTTT
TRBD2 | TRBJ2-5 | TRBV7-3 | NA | CASSLGTRGVSETQYF | TGTGCCAGCAGCTTAGGTACCCGGGGGGTATCAGAGACCCAGTACTTC
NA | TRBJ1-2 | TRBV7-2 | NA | CASSPTTGINRF | TGTGCCAGCAGCCCAACTACAGGGATTAATCGGTTC
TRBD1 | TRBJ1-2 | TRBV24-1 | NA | CATSAPGQGAHGYTF | TGTGCCACCAGTGCCCCGGGACAGGGGGCCCATGGCTACACCTTC
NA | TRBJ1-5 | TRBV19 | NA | CASSIGVTVSNQPQHF | TGTGCCAGTAGTATAGGAGTCACCGTTAGCAATCAGCCCCAGCATTTT
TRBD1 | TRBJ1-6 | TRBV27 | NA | CASSLQTGVNSPLHF | TGTGCCAGCAGTTTACAGACAGGGGTGAATTCACCCCTCCACTTT
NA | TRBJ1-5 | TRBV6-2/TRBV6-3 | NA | CASSFPRGKFVNQPQHF | TGTGCCAGCAGTTTCCCCCGGGGGAAGTTTGTCAATCAGCCCCAGCATTTT
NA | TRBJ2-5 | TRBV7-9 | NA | CASSLGGNRKTQYF | TGTGCCAGCAGCTTAGGAGGAAACAGGAAGACCCAGTACTTC
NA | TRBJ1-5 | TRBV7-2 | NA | CASSPAPLEPQHF | TGTGCCAGCAGCCCGGCCCCCCTAGAGCCCCAGCATTTT
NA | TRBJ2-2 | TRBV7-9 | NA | CASSLSSTNTGELFF | TGTGCCAGCAGCTTATCTAGCACTAACACCGGGGAGCTGTTTTTT
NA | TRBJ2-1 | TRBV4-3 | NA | CASSQDRVGSSSYNEQFF | TGCGCCAGCAGCCAAGATCGGGTTGGGTCATCCTCCTACAATGAGCAGTTCTTC
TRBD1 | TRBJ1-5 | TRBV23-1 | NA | CASSYFGQGSLNQPQHF | TGCGCCAGCAGTTACTTCGGACAGGGGAGTTTGAATCAGCCCCAGCATTTT
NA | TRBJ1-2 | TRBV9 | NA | CASSVAGEGGYTF | TGTGCCAGCAGCGTGGCAGGGGAAGGGGGCTACACCTTC
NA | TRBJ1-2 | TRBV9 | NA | CASSVDSRTPAYGYTF | TGTGCCAGCAGCGTAGATAGTAGGACACCTGCCTATGGCTACACCTTC
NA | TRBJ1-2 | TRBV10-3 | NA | CAISESRDYGYTF | TGTGCCATCAGTGAGTCGAGGGACTATGGCTACACCTTC
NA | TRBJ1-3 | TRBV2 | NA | CASSELGPTSTGNTIYF | TGTGCCAGCAGTGAATTGGGGCCAACCTCGACTGGAAACACCATATATTTT
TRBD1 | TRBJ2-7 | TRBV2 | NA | CASSPRGTGPYEQYF | TGTGCCAGCAGTCCAAGGGGGACAGGGCCCTACGAGCAGTACTTC
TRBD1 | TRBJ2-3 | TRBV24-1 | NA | CATSRQGVADTQYF | TGTGCCACCAGCAGACAGGGGGTAGCAGATACGCAGTATTTT
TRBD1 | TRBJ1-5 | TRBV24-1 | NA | CATSDPGQGRFQPQHF | TGTGCCACCAGTGATCCTGGACAGGGGAGGTTTCAGCCCCAGCATTTT
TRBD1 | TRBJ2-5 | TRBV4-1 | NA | CASSRGVGQGETQYF | TGCGCCAGCAGCCGCGGGGTCGGACAGGGGGAGACCCAGTACTTC
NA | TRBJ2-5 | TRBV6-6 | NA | CASSQVGWETQYF | TGTGCCAGCAGCCAGGTCGGCTGGGAGACCCAGTACTTC
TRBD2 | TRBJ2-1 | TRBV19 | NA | CASSIRTSGGNEQFF | TGTGCCAGTAGTATCCGGACTAGCGGGGGTAACGAGCAGTTCTTC
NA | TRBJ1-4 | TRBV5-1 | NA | CASSLTGGEKLFF | TGCGCCAGCAGCTTGACGGGAGGTGAAAAACTGTTTTTT
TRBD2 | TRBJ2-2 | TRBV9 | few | CASSVGGGTGELFF | TGTGCCAGCAGCGTAGGCGGGGGCACCGGGGAGCTGTTTTTT
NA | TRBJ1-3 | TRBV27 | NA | CASSSGGANTIYF | TGTGCCAGCAGTTCTGGGGGGGCAAACACCATATATTTT
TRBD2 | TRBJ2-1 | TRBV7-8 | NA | CASSLRVAAGVAYNEQFF | TGTGCCAGCAGCTTACGGGTTGCAGCGGGGGTTGCCTACAATGAGCAGTTCTTC
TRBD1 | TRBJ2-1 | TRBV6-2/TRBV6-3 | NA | CASSYSVTGTVYNEQFF | TGTGCCAGCAGTTACTCGGTTACCGGGACAGTATACAATGAGCAGTTCTTC
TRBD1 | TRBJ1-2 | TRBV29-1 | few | CSGWTGGLYGYTF | TGCAGCGGTTGGACAGGGGGCCTCTATGGCTACACCTTC
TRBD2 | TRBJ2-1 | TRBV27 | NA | CASSLSLAGVHNEQFF | TGTGCCAGCAGTTTATCACTAGCGGGGGTACACAATGAGCAGTTCTTC
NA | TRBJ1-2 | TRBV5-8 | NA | CASSLGQGSYGYTF | TGTGCCAGCAGCTTGGGCCAGGGGTCCTATGGCTACACCTTC
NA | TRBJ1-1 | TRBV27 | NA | CASSLYRDRTEAFF | TGTGCCAGCAGTTTATACAGGGATCGGACTGAAGCTTTCTTT
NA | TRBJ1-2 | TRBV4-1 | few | CASSPQGGAGLYGYTF | TGCGCCAGCAGCCCTCAAGGGGGGGCAGGGCTCTATGGCTACACCTTC
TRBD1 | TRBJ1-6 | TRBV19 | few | CASSLNRGRGSPLHF | TGTGCCAGTAGTTTAAACAGGGGGCGCGGTTCACCCCTCCACTTT
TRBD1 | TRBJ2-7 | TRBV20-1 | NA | CSASKGQGTYEQYF | TGCAGTGCTAGTAAGGGACAGGGAACATACGAGCAGTACTTC
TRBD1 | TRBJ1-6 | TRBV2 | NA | CASSGRPRTHGQGNSYNSPLHF | TGTGCCAGCAGTGGAAGGCCCAGGACACACGGACAGGGAAATTCCTATAATTCACCCCTCCACTTT
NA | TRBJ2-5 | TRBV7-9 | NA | CASSLGHQETQYF | TGTGCCAGCAGCTTAGGACATCAAGAGACCCAGTACTTC
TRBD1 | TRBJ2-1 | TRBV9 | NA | CASSPRSPDRGIFYNEQFF | TGTGCCAGCAGCCCTCGTAGCCCAGACAGGGGAATCTTCTACAATGAGCAGTTCTTC
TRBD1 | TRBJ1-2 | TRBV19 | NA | CASTRQGMVNNYGYTF | TGTGCCAGTACTCGACAGGGGATGGTAAATAACTATGGCTACACCTTC
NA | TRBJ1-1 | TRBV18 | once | CASSPPAGARTEAFF | TGTGCCAGCTCACCACCGGCGGGGGCCAGAACTGAAGCTTTCTTT
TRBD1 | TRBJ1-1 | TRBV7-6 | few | CASSLARGTGPSEAFF | TGTGCCAGCAGCTTAGCGCGAGGGACAGGGCCTAGTGAAGCTTTCTTT
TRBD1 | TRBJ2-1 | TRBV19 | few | CASRSGDRGYNEQFF | TGTGCCAGTAGATCCGGTGACAGGGGCTACAATGAGCAGTTCTTC
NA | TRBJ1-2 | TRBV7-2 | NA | CASSLDTYGYTF | TGTGCCAGCAGCCTCGACACCTATGGCTACACCTTC